Detailed here is one T cell receptor beta chain. It was CD45RO-negative cells, positively selected for CCR7, that made up naive CD8 cells, with terminally differentiated effector memory CD45RA+ cells excluded. This sample was included in a study of shared clonotypes between healthy human individuals. The CDR3 length is 13 residues. V dropped 3 bases and J dropped 7; count of bases not matched to a gene: 7. The germline V gene encodes CDR1 SQVTM and CDR2 ANQGSEA. TCRdb's copy holds only in-frame clones and misses some; the assay was immunoSEQ multiplex PCR. The profile shows hundreds of thousands of clones, about 95% of them singletons.

The rearrangement links TRBV29-1 to TRBJ2-7, with 9 bases that match TRBD2. The TCR sequence derives from a woman aged 25-40 years in good health. Sequenced sample: naive CD8+ T cells sorted from blood. The CDR3 DNA follows: TGCAGCGTTGACGGCGGGAGGGTTCGGGAGCAGTACTTC. Its translation is CSVDGGRVREQYF.